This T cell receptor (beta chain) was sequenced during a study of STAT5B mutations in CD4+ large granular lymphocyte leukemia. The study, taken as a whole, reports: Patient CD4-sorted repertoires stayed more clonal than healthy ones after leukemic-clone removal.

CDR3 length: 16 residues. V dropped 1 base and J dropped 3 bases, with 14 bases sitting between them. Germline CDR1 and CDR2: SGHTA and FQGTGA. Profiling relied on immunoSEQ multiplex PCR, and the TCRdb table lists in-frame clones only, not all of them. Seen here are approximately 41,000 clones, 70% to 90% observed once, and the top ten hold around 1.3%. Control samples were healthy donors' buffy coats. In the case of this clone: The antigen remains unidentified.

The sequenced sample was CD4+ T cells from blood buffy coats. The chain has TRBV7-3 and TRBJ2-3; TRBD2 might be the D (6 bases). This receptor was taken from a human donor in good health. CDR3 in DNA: TGTGCCAGCAGCTTAATGGGGGTTGGGGGGACAGATACGCAGTATTTT. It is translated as CASSLMGVGGTDTQYF.